The 10 T cell receptor beta chains below were found in one sample sequenced in a study of OX40 agonist ivuxolimab in advanced cancers. Clones were sequenced by immunoSEQ multiplex PCR, and TCRdb holds only the in-frame ones, with some missing. The data hold fewer than 65,000 clones, with around nine tenths observed a single time. This specimen consisted of CD4+ or CD8+ T cells sorted from blood, obtained in a trial of the OX40 agonist ivuxolimab. All receptors come from an adult with an advanced solid tumor such as melanoma, head and neck, liver or kidney cancer.

V is TRBV6-6 and J is TRBJ1-1; possibly TRBD1 for D (6 bases). Between the trimmed V and J ends, which lost 6 bases and 7 bases, there was a span of 24 bases. The germline CDR1 and CDR2 sequences are MNHNY and SVGAGI (reference sequence). The CDR3 length is 16 residues. The CDR3 loop reads CASSLTGPRALSEAFF. CDR3 in DNA: TGTGCCAGCAGCCTTACAGGGCCCCGGGCCTTGAGTGAAGCTTTCTTT.

In this sample, this clone turned up once. J is TRBJ2-2 and V is TRBV7-8; D is uncertain. Deletions cut 5 bases from V and 0 bases from J, with 13 bases between. CDR1 is SGHVS and CDR2 is FQNEAQ in the germline V gene. This CDR3 region has 16 residues. The CDR3 spells CASSPRSSSNTGELFF. The CDR3 region has the DNA TGTGCCAGCAGCCCTCGGTCGAGTTCGAACACCGGGGAGCTGTTTTTT. The full variable domain, in which reference TRBV7-8 and TRBJ2-2 provide the parts outside the CDR3, is GAGVSQSPRYKVAKRGQDVALRCDPISGHVSLFWYQQALGQGPEFLTYFQNEAQLDKSGLPSDRFFAERPEGSVSTLKIQRTQQEDSAVYLCASSPRSSSNTGELFFGEGSRLTVL.

V gene TRBV7-9 combines with J gene TRBJ1-5; D unresolved. Germline V gene lookup returns CDR1 SEHNR and CDR2 FQNEAQ (reference sequence). This CDR3 has 13 residues. V lost 7 bases and J 4 bases, leaving 11 bases between the germline ends. The CDR3 region is CASTAGRNQPQHF. DNA of the CDR3: TGTGCCAGCACCGCCGGTAGAAATCAGCCCCAGCATTTT.

The chain has TRBV7-1 and TRBJ1-1; D is undetermined. TRBV7-1 is labeled an ORF, and its function is uncertain. Deletions cut 5 bases from V and 7 bases from J, with 14 bases between. The length of the CDR3 is 13 residues. The CDR3: CASSPPGGYEAFF. In nucleotides, the CDR3 is TGTGCCAGCAGCCCCCCCGGTGGTTATGAAGCTTTCTTT.

The chain couples TRBV7-9 to TRBJ1-3, with a tentative D call TRBD1 (6 bases). V dropped 5 bases and J dropped 3 bases, with 14 bases sitting between them. There are 15 residues in the CDR3. Germline CDR1 reads SEHNR; CDR2 reads FQNEAQ (reference sequence). In DNA form, the CDR3 reads TGTGCCAGCAGCACACAGGGAGCGGGTGGAAACACCATATATTTT. Translated, it gives CASSTQGAGGNTIYF.

V gene TRBV7-2 combines with J gene TRBJ2-7; 12 bases fit TRBD2. The junction had 5 bases not matched to a gene; V was cut back by 6 bases and J by 2 bases. This CDR3 is built from 15 residues. CDR1 and CDR2 from the germline V gene are SGHTA and FQGNSA. The CDR3, as DNA: TGTGCCAGCAGGCCTACTAGCGGGGGGACCTACGAGCAGTACTTC. This gives the protein CASRPTSGGTYEQYF. Filled out from reference TRBV7-2 and TRBJ2-7, the complete variable domain reads GAGVSQSPSNKVTEKGKDVELRCDPISGHTALYWYRQSLGQGLEFLIYFQGNSAPDKSGLPSDRFSAERTGGSVSTLTIQRTQQEDSAVYLCASRPTSGGTYEQYFGPGTRLTVT.

The chain is built from TRBV7-2 and TRBJ1-5; D unclear. The germline V gene has CDR1 SGHTA and CDR2 FQGNSA. This CDR3 region has 15 residues. The V end was cut by 5 bases, the J end by 7 bases, with 18 bases between. The CDR3 here is CASSADGFPDQPQHF. In DNA form, the CDR3 reads TGTGCCAGCAGCGCGGACGGATTTCCCGACCAGCCCCAGCATTTT.

The chain links TRBV27 to TRBJ2-4; D gene ambiguous. The CDR3 is made up of 15 amino acids. Germline V lookup: CDR1 MNHEY, CDR2 SMNVEV (reference sequence). V was pared by 5 bases and J by 0 bases, with 11 bases between. The CDR3 nucleotides read TGTGCCAGCAGTCTTACGAATCTAGCCAAAAACATTCAGTACTTC. Translation gives CASSLTNLAKNIQYF.

This clone was recorded a few times. The chain recombines TRBV5-4 with TRBJ2-5, with a tentative D call TRBD1 (6 bases). V gave up 4 bases and J gave up 4 bases, with 8 bases separating them. Germline assignment: CDR1 SGHNT and CDR2 YYREEE (reference sequence). The CDR3 is 12 residues long. Written as DNA, the CDR3 is TGTGCCAGCAGCCAGACAGGAGAGACCCAGTACTTC. Amino acids: CASSQTGETQYF.

The chain recombines TRBV30 with TRBJ2-3; D is uncertain. This CDR3 region has 12 residues. Trimming pared 2 bases from V and 8 bases from J, leaving 11 bases between. CDR1 is GTSNPN and CDR2 is SVGIG in the germline V gene (reference sequence). The CDR3 region is CAWSFVKSTQYF. The DNA of the CDR3 is TGTGCCTGGAGTTTCGTTAAGAGTACGCAGTATTTT.